This TCR beta chain derives from a study of blood T cells in healthy people across ages. Whole-study results and caveats: Diversity of TCR beta per million T cells declined in a roughly linear way with age. The CMV status of each donor remained undetermined, and this could have confounded shifts in expanded clonotypes.

The second PCR ran about 6 to 12 cycles with a sample-barcoded 5' primer and J-beta primers. MiXCR, applied by TCRdb to the 5' RACE reads, yields one record per CDR3 protein. This table holds 700,000 to 850,000 distinct CDR3 sequences, approximately 55% found once. This clonotype was picked up a small number of times. Its antigen remains unidentified. Every sample yielded at least 6.5 million isolated PBMCs. Germline V gene lookup returns CDR1 SQVTM and CDR2 ANQGSEA. Deletions cut 5 bases from V and 0 bases from J, with 11 bases between. This CDR3 is 13 amino acids long. The sequence was collected from an elderly man in good health. The specimen was blood. The V gene is TRBV29-1, the J gene TRBJ2-7, with a weak D call TRBD1 (6 bases). The CDR3 coding sequence is TGCAGCGTTTACAGGGACAACTCCTACGAGCAGTACTTC. Encoded protein: CSVYRDNSYEQYF.